These 5 T cell receptor beta chains were sequenced from one sample in a study of cytomegalovirus exposure and HLA in healthy donors. The PCR employed 60 Vbeta primers together with 13 Jbeta primers. Produced via immunoSEQ multiplex PCR; TCRdb's table is partial and in-frame only. The table includes around 190,000 clones, approximately 85% detected once. Specimen: PBMCs. These receptor sequences come from a young man in good health and CMV-seronegative.

The V gene is TRBV12-5, the J gene TRBJ2-1; maybe TRBD1 (6 bases). The CDR3 runs to 14 residues. Deletions cut 10 bases from V and 0 bases from J, with 13 bases between. Germline values: CDR1 LGHNT, CDR2 FRNRAP. The CDR3 region has the DNA TGTGCTAAGCGTTGGGACAACTCCTACAATGAGCAGTTCTTC. Its translation is CAKRWDNSYNEQFF.

The CDR3 spells CASSYSDRAEQYF. The CDR3 bases are TGTGCCAGCAGTTACTCAGACAGGGCGGAGCAGTACTTC. The V and J genes are TRBV6-6 and TRBJ2-7, with 7 nucleotides matching TRBD1. This CDR3 comprises 13 residues. The V segment lost 0 bases and the J segment 7 bases; nucleotides outside the gene matches: 3. The germline CDR1 and CDR2 sequences are MNHNY and SVGAGI (reference sequence).

This CDR3 is CATNRESNSPLHF. The DNA of the CDR3 is TGTGCCACCAACCGGGAGAGCAATTCACCCCTCCACTTT. V gene TRBV10-3 combines with J gene TRBJ1-6; D unclear. The V gene's germline CDR1 is ENHRY and CDR2 SYGVKD. The ends were cut back, 10 bases at V and 7 bases at J, with 14 bases in the middle. The CDR3 covers 13 residues.

This rearrangement joins TRBV18 to TRBJ1-2; 9 nucleotides match TRBD1. CDR1 is KGHSH and CDR2 is LQKENI in the germline V gene. The CDR3 is 15 residues long. Trimming at V came to 3 bases and at J to 6 bases, leaving 8 bases not matched to a gene. In nucleotides, the CDR3 is TGTGCCAGCTCACCTTTACGGACAGGGGATAATGGCTACACCTTC. Amino acid sequence: CASSPLRTGDNGYTF.

The chain carries TRBV7-9 and TRBJ2-2; D is unclear. V gave up 2 bases and J gave up 3 bases, with 16 bases separating them. CDR3 length: 17 residues. Germline lookup yields CDR1 SEHNR and CDR2 FQNEAQ (reference sequence). The CDR3 nucleotides are TGTGCCAGCAGCTTAACCCACCCCCAACTTTACACCGGGGAGCTGTTTTTT. The encoded protein is CASSLTHPQLYTGELFF. The full variable domain, in which reference TRBV7-9 and TRBJ2-2 provide the parts outside the CDR3, is DTGVSQNPRHKITKRGQNVTFRCDPISEHNRLYWYRQTLGQGPEFLTYFQNEAQLEKSRLLSDRFSAERPKGSFSTLEIQRTEQGDSAMYLCASSLTHPQLYTGELFFGEGSRLTVL.